These 14 T cell receptor beta chains were sequenced from one sample in a study of CD8+ T cells in alopecia areata. The treatment: oral pan-JAK inhibitor, 5-10 mg twice daily. As the sequencing template, cDNA was produced by extracting RNA and reverse transcribing it. This table comes from immunoSEQ multiplex PCR, and its TCRdb copy is limited to in-frame clones, with some not included. The sample shows around 200,000 clones, under 60% of them seen only once. Material: CD8+ T cells sorted from blood, obtained at week 24, from a patient treated with tofacitinib. The source of these receptors is a human donor with alopecia areata.

The chain has TRBV6-6 and TRBJ1-4, with D maybe TRBD1 (6 bases). The CDR3 covers 15 residues. Trimming stripped 7 bases from V and 8 bases from J, with 20 bases between. Germline V lookup: CDR1 MNHNY, CDR2 SVGAGI (reference sequence). CDR3 amino acids: CASTQTTGRGEKLFF. In nucleotides, the CDR3 is TGTGCCAGCACCCAAACTACAGGGAGGGGCGAAAAACTGTTTTTT.

As for this clone: Other DNA variants within this sample encode the same CDR3. The chain carries TRBV29-1 and TRBJ1-1; D not resolved. The CDR3 consists of 11 residues. Germline V CDR1 and CDR2: SQVTM, ANQGSEA. Trimming left V 4 bases short and J 0 bases short, with 3 bases between. For the CDR3, the DNA is TGCAGCGTTGTGTTGAACACTGAAGCTTTCTTT. This encodes CSVVLNTEAFF.

This clone was picked up a small number of times. J is TRBJ1-1 and V is TRBV7-9, with TRBD1 identical over 7 bases. V lost 5 bases to trimming and J lost 6 bases; unmatched junction nucleotides: 15. Germline V gene sequence: CDR1 SEHNR, CDR2 FQNEAQ (reference sequence). This CDR3 spans 16 amino acids. The CDR3 DNA reads as TGTGCCAGCAGCCCTCAACCAGCAGGGACAGTCGCTGAAGCTTTCTTT. As protein: CASSPQPAGTVAEAFF.

In its sample, this clone was seen once. The V and J genes are TRBV5-6 and TRBJ2-7; D unresolved. V lost 4 bases to trimming and J lost 0 bases, with 2 bases between them. CDR1 and CDR2 (germline): SGHDT, YYEEEE. This CDR3 has 11 residues. CDR3 sequence: CASSGSYEQYF. In DNA form, the CDR3 reads TGTGCCAGCAGCGGCTCCTACGAGCAGTACTTC.

This sequence joins TRBV29-1 and TRBJ2-7; D may be TRBD1 (7 bases). The CDR3 contains 13 residues. V was cut by 5 bases and J by 2 bases, with 13 bases left in between. CDR1 is SQVTM and CDR2 is ANQGSEA in the germline V gene. The DNA of the CDR3 is TGCAGCGTTCGTGGAGGGGGCACCTACGAGCAGTACTTC. Translating it yields CSVRGGGTYEQYF.

The chain has TRBV13 and TRBJ2-3; perhaps TRBD2 as D (5 bases). V was shortened by 4 bases and J by 8 bases, with 13 bases between the two germline ends. Germline loops: CDR1 PRHDT, CDR2 FYEKMQ (reference sequence). There are 13 residues in the CDR3. CDR3 bases: TGTGCCAGCAGCTCATACACCGAGGGTACGCAGTATTTT. Amino acids: CASSSYTEGTQYF.

The chain is built from TRBV15 and TRBJ1-3, with 8 positions matching TRBD1. V lost 3 bases to trimming and J lost 4 bases; unmatched junction nucleotides: 5. The CDR3 has 15 amino acids. Germline loops: CDR1 LNHNV, CDR2 YYDKDF (reference sequence). The CDR3 region has the DNA TGTGCCACCAGCAGTGAGGACAGGGCCGGAAACACCATATATTTT. Protein product: CATSSEDRAGNTIYF.

Of note for this clone: The junction does not match germline at one end; this may be a read error. This chain connects TRBV7-9 to TRBJ2-5, with 11 bases matching TRBD1. Germline values: CDR1 SEHNR, CDR2 FQNEAQ (reference sequence). This CDR3 has 16 residues. CDR3 protein: CASSSRDRGIREAQYF. DNA for the CDR3: TGTGCCAGCAGCTCGAGGGACAGGGGGATTCGAGAGGCCCAGTACTTC.

The genes are TRBV4-1 and TRBJ1-6, with 8 bases aligning to TRBD1. V gave up 1 base and J gave up 10 bases; unmatched junction bases: 6. Germline CDR1 reads MGHRA; CDR2 reads YSYEKL. CDR3 length: 15 amino acids. The CDR3 coding sequence is TGCGCCAGCAGCCAAGTCGTAGGACAGGGATCACCCCTCCACTTT. This sequence encodes CASSQVVGQGSPLHF.

The CDR3 nucleotides read TGCGCCAGCAGCTTTTCAGGACTAAAACGGTCGAACACCGGGGAGCTGTTTTTT. Translating gives CASSFSGLKRSNTGELFF. The chain carries TRBV5-1 and TRBJ2-2; D possibly corresponds to TRBD2 (6 bases). Trimming shortened V by 2 bases and J by 0 bases, and 17 bases separated the two germline ends. Germline V gives CDR1 SGHRS, CDR2 YFSETQ. There are 18 residues in the CDR3.

As DNA, the CDR3 is TGTGCCAGCGGGACAGGGGGCATATACGAGCAGTACTTC. This translates into CASGTGGIYEQYF. The V call is TRBV5-6, the J call TRBJ2-7; 12 bases are shared with TRBD1. V shed 7 bases and J 4 bases; nucleotides not matched to a gene: 3. The CDR3 contains 13 residues. Germline CDR1 SGHDT, CDR2 YYEEEE. Using reference TRBV5-6 and TRBJ2-7 for the parts outside the CDR3, the full variable domain is DAGVTQSPTHLIKTRGQQVTLRCSPKSGHDTVSWYQQALGQGPQFIFQYYEEEERQRGNFPDRFSGHQFPNYSSELNVNALLLGDSALYLCASGTGGIYEQYFGPGTRLTVT.

The chain is built from TRBV6-1 and TRBJ1-5; D gene unclear. Per the germline V gene, CDR1 is MNHNS and CDR2 is SASEGT. The V gene lost 6 bases and the J gene lost 0 bases, with 9 bases spanning the gap. This CDR3 is built from 14 residues. The DNA of the CDR3 is TGTGCCAGCAGCCTACCATATAGCAATCAGCCCCAGCATTTT. Translated: CASSLPYSNQPQHF.

The CDR3 here is CATSRAFDTNSPLHF. Written as DNA, the CDR3 is TGTGCCACCAGCAGAGCTTTTGACACTAATTCACCCCTCCACTTT. This sequence joins TRBV15 and TRBJ1-6; unclear D gene. Germline lookup yields CDR1 LNHNV and CDR2 YYDKDF (reference sequence). This CDR3 contains 15 residues. Trimming cost V 1 base and J 6 bases, with 10 bases left between them.

V is TRBV25-1 and J is TRBJ2-2; no clear D. This CDR3 has 11 amino acids. Germline V gene lookup returns CDR1 MGHDK and CDR2 SYGVNS. V gave up 6 bases and J gave up 2 bases, with 1 base separating them. The chain's CDR3 is CASSNTGELFF. The CDR3 DNA reads TGTGCCAGCAGCAACACCGGGGAGCTGTTTTTT.